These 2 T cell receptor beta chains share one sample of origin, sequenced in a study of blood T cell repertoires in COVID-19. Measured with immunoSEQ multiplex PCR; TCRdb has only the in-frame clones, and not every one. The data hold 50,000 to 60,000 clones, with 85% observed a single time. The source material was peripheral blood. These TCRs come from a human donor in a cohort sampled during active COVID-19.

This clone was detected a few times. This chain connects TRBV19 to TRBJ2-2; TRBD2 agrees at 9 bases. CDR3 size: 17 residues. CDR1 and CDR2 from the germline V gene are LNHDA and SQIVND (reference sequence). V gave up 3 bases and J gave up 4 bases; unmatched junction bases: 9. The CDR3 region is CASSIQAGGRVTGELFF. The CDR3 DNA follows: TGTGCCAGTAGTATTCAAGCGGGAGGTCGTGTCACCGGGGAGCTGTTTTTT.

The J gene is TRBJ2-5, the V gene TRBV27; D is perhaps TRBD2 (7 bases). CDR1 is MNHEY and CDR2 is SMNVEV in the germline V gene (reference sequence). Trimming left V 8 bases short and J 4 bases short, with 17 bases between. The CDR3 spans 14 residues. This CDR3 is CASHEGGRVETQYF. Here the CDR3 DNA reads TGTGCCAGCCATGAGGGGGGGAGGGTAGAGACCCAGTACTTC.